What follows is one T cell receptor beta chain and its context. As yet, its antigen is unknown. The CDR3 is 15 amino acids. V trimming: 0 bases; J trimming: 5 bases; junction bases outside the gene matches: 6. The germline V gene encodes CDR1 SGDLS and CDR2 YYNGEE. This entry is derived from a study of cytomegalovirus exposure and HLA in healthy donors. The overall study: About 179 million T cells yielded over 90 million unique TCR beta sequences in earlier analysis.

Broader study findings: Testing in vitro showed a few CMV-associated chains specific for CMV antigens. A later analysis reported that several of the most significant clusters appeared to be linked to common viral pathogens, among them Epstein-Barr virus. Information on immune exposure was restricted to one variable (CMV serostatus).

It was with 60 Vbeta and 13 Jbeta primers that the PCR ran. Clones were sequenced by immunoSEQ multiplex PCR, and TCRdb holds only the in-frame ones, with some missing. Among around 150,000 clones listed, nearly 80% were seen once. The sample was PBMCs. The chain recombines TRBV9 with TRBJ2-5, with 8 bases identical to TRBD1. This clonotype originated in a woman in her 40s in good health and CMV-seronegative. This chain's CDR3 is CASSVGTTGDETQYF. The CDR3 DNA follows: TGTGCCAGCAGCGTAGGAACGACAGGGGATGAGACCCAGTACTTC.